This section outlines one T cell receptor beta chain sequence together with its context. As to time point: patch test 1, 2 weeks after DPC sensitization. Regarding treatment: therapeutic diphenylcyclopropenone sensitization with weekly scalp DPC. Unfractionated whole blood was the source from which total RNA was extracted. This record comes from a study of human T cells and chemical hapten exposure. TCRdb re-called the RACE reads with MiXCR, one entry per CDR3 protein. Of around 340,000 distinct CDR3 sequences listed, approximately 6.3% are singletons. The V end lost 3 bases, the J end lost 3 bases, and 8 bases lay between the germline ends. The CDR3 has 14 amino acids.

The receptor's source is a woman between 18 and 30 years old with alopecia areata. Some clones in this sample may be carry-over from other donors' samples. The material sequenced was whole blood, taken in connection with sensitization to the hapten diphenylcyclopropenone (DPC). The V call is TRBV12-3 or TRBV12-4, the J call TRBJ1-4; D is unclear. The CDR3, as DNA: TGTGCCAGCAGTTTCTACGGGGCTAATGAAAAACTGTTTTTT. Translated: CASSFYGANEKLFF.